This T cell receptor beta chain was documented in a study of blood T cells in healthy people across ages. General study results and limits: Long-lived donors exceeded aged donors in naive CD4+ cells and diversity. Older age went with lower TCR beta diversity per million T cells, in a roughly linear way. Possibly, changes in expanded clonotypes were confounded because donor CMV status was unknown.

Concerning this clonotype itself: What it binds is not known.

Then a second PCR, running roughly 7 to 11 cycles, was carried out with a sample-barcoded 5' primer and a J-beta primer mix. TCRdb processed the 5' RACE reads anew with MiXCR; each CDR3 protein has one entry. The sample has 750,000 to 950,000 distinct CDR3 sequences, less than 70% seen once; the top ten hold approximately 40%. Those donating, healthy Caucasian individuals from Russia, were aged roughly 6 to 95. Germline V gene sequence: CDR1 SGHRS, CDR2 YFSETQ. V gave up 3 bases and J gave up 2 bases; unmatched junction bases: 12. The CDR3 loop spans 17 amino acids. Sequencing input: blood. The clonotype was recovered from a man older than 75 in good health. The rearrangement uses TRBV5-1 and TRBJ2-3; 7 bases align to TRBD2. CDR3 coding DNA: TGCGCCAGCAGCTCGGGGACCCCCGGGACTACCACAGATACGCAGTATTTT. Translating gives CASSSGTPGTTTDTQYF.